These T cell receptor beta chains were read from a single sample in a study of T cell responses to AZD1222 COVID-19 vaccine. Method: immunoSEQ multiplex PCR; TCRdb's copy keeps in-frame clones and lacks some. Of 140,000 or so clones in the sample, roughly 88% are singletons; the top ten hold 3% to 4.5%. This specimen consisted of peripheral blood, obtained on day 0 of AZD1222 vaccination. The receptors here all came from an adult in good health. CDR3s include the opening cysteine and the closing phenylalanine or tryptophan. The order of the fields is clone size, D gene, V gene, J gene, CDR3 protein, CDR3 DNA. The D gene is left open where the match is weak. Clone sizes are given selectively: once, few, many, or a class where the clone is expanded.

clone_size: few; d_call: NA; v_call: TRBV7-5; j_call: TRBJ1-5; cdr3_aa: CVRSLMGQDLSNQPQHF; cdr3_nt: TGTGTCAGAAGCTTAATGGGACAGGACCTTAGCAATCAGCCCCAGCATTTT
clone_size: NA; d_call: NA; v_call: TRBV30; j_call: TRBJ2-6; cdr3_aa: CAWSVPSGANVLTF; cdr3_nt: TGTGCCTGGAGTGTACCTTCTGGGGCCAACGTCCTGACTTTC
clone_size: NA; d_call: NA; v_call: TRBV7-2; j_call: TRBJ1-6; cdr3_aa: CASKTEGYSSPLHF; cdr3_nt: TGTGCCAGCAAAACAGAGGGCTATAGTTCACCCCTCCACTTT
clone_size: NA; d_call: NA; v_call: TRBV19; j_call: TRBJ1-3; cdr3_aa: CASSDPRGAGNTIYF; cdr3_nt: TGTGCCAGTAGCGATCCTCGGGGCGCAGGAAACACCATATATTTT
clone_size: few; d_call: NA; v_call: TRBV10-3; j_call: TRBJ1-1; cdr3_aa: CATGTHNTEAFF; cdr3_nt: TGTGCCACCGGAACACATAACACTGAAGCTTTCTTT
clone_size: NA; d_call: NA; v_call: TRBV5-4; j_call: TRBJ1-2; cdr3_aa: CASSFRASSNYGYTF; cdr3_nt: TGTGCCAGCAGCTTCAGGGCAAGCTCTAACTATGGCTACACCTTC
clone_size: NA; d_call: NA; v_call: TRBV29-1; j_call: TRBJ1-2; cdr3_aa: CSAQAPALNYGYTF; cdr3_nt: TGCAGCGCCCAAGCACCAGCACTTAACTATGGCTACACCTTC
clone_size: NA; d_call: TRBD1; v_call: TRBV9; j_call: TRBJ2-6; cdr3_aa: CASSPRHPGQGAGANVLTF; cdr3_nt: TGTGCCAGCAGCCCACGTCACCCGGGACAGGGGGCCGGGGCCAACGTCCTGACTTTC
clone_size: NA; d_call: NA; v_call: TRBV24-1; j_call: TRBJ2-1; cdr3_aa: CATSDTGEQFF; cdr3_nt: TGTGCCACCAGTGATACAGGGGAGCAGTTCTTC
clone_size: NA; d_call: TRBD1; v_call: TRBV29-1; j_call: TRBJ1-1; cdr3_aa: CSADSQGGLEAFF; cdr3_nt: TGCAGCGCCGACAGTCAGGGGGGTCTTGAAGCTTTCTTT
clone_size: NA; d_call: TRBD2; v_call: TRBV2; j_call: TRBJ2-1; cdr3_aa: CAGKNSGVLNEQFF; cdr3_nt: TGTGCCGGGAAGAACAGCGGGGTTCTGAATGAGCAGTTCTTC
clone_size: NA; d_call: NA; v_call: TRBV12-3/TRBV12-4; j_call: TRBJ2-5; cdr3_aa: CASSPGFQETQYF; cdr3_nt: TGTGCCAGCAGTCCAGGGTTTCAAGAGACCCAGTACTTC
clone_size: NA; d_call: NA; v_call: TRBV5-1; j_call: TRBJ2-2; cdr3_aa: CASRGVPTGELFF; cdr3_nt: TGCGCCAGCAGGGGGGTCCCCACCGGGGAGCTGTTTTTT
clone_size: once; d_call: NA; v_call: TRBV5-6; j_call: TRBJ2-3; cdr3_aa: CASSSRGGSATDTQYF; cdr3_nt: TGTGCCAGCAGCTCCCGAGGGGGGTCGGCCACAGATACGCAGTATTTT
clone_size: many; d_call: TRBD1; v_call: TRBV6-5; j_call: TRBJ1-1; cdr3_aa: CASSPRTGRYTEAFF; cdr3_nt: TGTGCCAGCAGTCCCCGGACAGGACGGTACACTGAAGCTTTCTTT
clone_size: NA; d_call: NA; v_call: TRBV29-1; j_call: TRBJ2-7; cdr3_aa: CSVTFTKTYEQYF; cdr3_nt: TGCAGCGTTACATTCACAAAAACCTACGAGCAGTACTTC
clone_size: NA; d_call: NA; v_call: TRBV29-1; j_call: TRBJ1-1; cdr3_aa: CSVRERTLMNTEAFF; cdr3_nt: TGCAGCGTTCGTGAGAGGACGCTAATGAACACTGAAGCTTTCTTT
clone_size: NA; d_call: TRBD1; v_call: TRBV6-5; j_call: TRBJ1-2; cdr3_aa: CASSTRTGGYDGYTF; cdr3_nt: TGTGCCAGCAGTACCCGGACAGGGGGGTATGATGGCTACACCTTC
clone_size: NA; d_call: TRBD1; v_call: TRBV4-1; j_call: TRBJ1-4; cdr3_aa: CASSLGQIILATNEKLFF; cdr3_nt: TGCGCCAGCAGCCTGGGACAGATTATTCTTGCAACTAATGAAAAACTGTTTTTT
clone_size: NA; d_call: TRBD2; v_call: TRBV7-2; j_call: TRBJ2-7; cdr3_aa: CASSLLADSYEQYF; cdr3_nt: TGTGCCAGCAGCTTACTAGCGGACTCCTACGAGCAGTACTTC
clone_size: NA; d_call: NA; v_call: TRBV2; j_call: TRBJ1-6; cdr3_aa: CASIPSGLGDSPLHF; cdr3_nt: TGTGCCAGCATCCCGTCGGGACTCGGGGATTCACCCCTCCACTTT
clone_size: NA; d_call: NA; v_call: TRBV12-3/TRBV12-4; j_call: TRBJ1-4; cdr3_aa: CASKYQGEKLFF; cdr3_nt: TGTGCCAGCAAGTATCAGGGAGAAAAACTGTTTTTT
clone_size: NA; d_call: NA; v_call: TRBV28; j_call: TRBJ1-5; cdr3_aa: CASSFGNGGAGQPQHF; cdr3_nt: TGTGCCAGCAGTTTCGGAAACGGGGGAGCTGGACAGCCCCAGCATTTT